This TCR beta chain is drawn from a study of T cells in Graves' hyperthyroidism and ophthalmopathy. Per germline, CDR1 SNHLY and CDR2 FYNNEI. V was shortened by 7 bases and J by 3 bases, with 24 bases between the two germline ends. The CDR3 has 17 residues. This clonotype was seen ten or more times. Amplification of TCR beta CDR3 regions was performed using RNA transcripts as template. The primer set for the first-round RT-PCR of the TCR CDR3 was HTBI. TCRdb used MiXCR to reprocess the multiplex PCR reads, holding one entry per CDR3 protein. The sample lists about 520,000 distinct CDR3 sequences, around 24% occurring once. It was around 10 ml of fresh peripheral blood that supplied the PBMCs.

The genes are TRBV2 and TRBJ2-5, with D possibly being TRBD2 (7 bases). The TCR originated in a woman aged 30 to 39 with Graves' ophthalmopathy. Sequencing input: blood. CDR3 sequence: CASTGLDRSSNEETQYF. In DNA form, the CDR3 reads TGTGCCAGCACCGGACTAGACAGGAGCTCCAACGAAGAGACCCAGTACTTC. Together with reference TRBV2 and TRBJ2-5, the CDR3 gives the full variable domain: EPEVTQTPSHQVTQMGQEVILRCVPISNHLYFYWYRQILGQKVEFLVSFYNNEISEKSEIFDDQFSVERPDGSNFTLKIRSTKLEDSAMYFCASTGLDRSSNEETQYFGPGTRLLVL.